The sequence of this T cell receptor beta chain was determined in a study of beta chain features in type 1 diabetes. Study background: Sorted cells, some 110,000,000 in number, were examined across all samples. General observations from the study: The question of HLA type influencing TCRB rearrangement was one that remained unresolved here.

There are a few counts of this clone. The antigen is not known. V was cut by 7 bases and J by 5 bases, with 18 bases left in between. Looked up from germline, CDR1 is SQVTM and CDR2 is ANQGSEA. The CDR3 is made up of 13 amino acids. Investigators reverse transcribed all isolated RNA, so they sequenced expressed TCRB transcripts. Sequencing was performed with immunoSEQ multiplex PCR; in TCRdb, only in-frame clones are kept and a portion is missing. The sample includes approximately 300,000 clones, 9.5% to 12% of them seen just once. The rearrangement joins TRBV29-1 to TRBJ2-7; a possible D gene is TRBD1 (6 bases). This sequence originates from a woman aged 30 to 39 in good health. Sequencing input: naive CD4+ T cells from blood. Here the CDR3 reads CSAKRTVYDEQYF. The DNA for the CDR3 is TGCAGCGCGAAAAGGACAGTATATGACGAGCAGTACTTC.